These 29 T cell receptor beta chains originate from one sample sequenced in a study of cytomegalovirus exposure and HLA in healthy donors. PCR employed 60 Vbeta and 13 Jbeta primers. Here immunoSEQ multiplex PCR was the method, and the copy in TCRdb shows in-frame clones only, minus some. The sample records nearly 100,000 clones, roughly four fifths being singletons. Sequencing was carried out using PBMCs. These receptors were taken from an older woman in good health and CMV-seropositive.

The V gene is TRBV5-1, the J gene TRBJ2-5; D remains ambiguous. The CDR3 is 13 residues long. Trimming cost V 8 bases and J 2 bases, with 13 bases left between them. Germline CDR1 reads SGHRS; CDR2 reads YFSETQ. In DNA form, the CDR3 reads TGCGCCAGTCGGATTACAGCTCAAGAGACCCAGTACTTC. It specifies CASRITAQETQYF.

On this clone: Other DNA variants within this sample encode the same CDR3. The chain couples TRBV7-9 to TRBJ1-4; tentatively, D is TRBD1 (5 bases). The CDR3 has 12 amino acids. V was cut by 6 bases and J by 8 bases, with 10 bases left in between. The germline gives CDR1 SEHNR, CDR2 FQNEAQ (reference sequence). The DNA of the CDR3 is TGTGCCAGCAGTTTTACAGGCGAAAAACTGTTTTTT. Its translation is CASSFTGEKLFF.

On this clone itself: An end of the junction differs from the germline gene, which may be a read error. The chain recombines TRBV7-7 with TRBJ2-2, with TRBD1 matching 9 bases. This CDR3 contains 15 residues. The germline gives CDR1 SSHAT, CDR2 FNYEAQ (reference sequence). CDR3 region: CASSSTGGGPGELFF. In DNA form, the CDR3 reads TGTGCTAGCAGCTCAACAGGGGGCGGACCCGGGGAGCTGTTTTTT.

The J gene is TRBJ2-7, the V gene TRBV30, with D hard to call. The CDR3 loop spans 15 amino acids. Trimming stripped 2 bases from V and 2 bases from J, with 16 bases between. From germline, CDR1 is GTSNPN and CDR2 SVGIG (reference sequence). CDR3 bases: TGTGCCTGGAGTTATACAGTAAGGTCCACCTACGAGCAGTACTTC. Its translation is CAWSYTVRSTYEQYF.

V usage is TRBV2 and J usage is TRBJ1-2; TRBD1 might be the D (5 bases). The CDR3 runs to 12 residues. Looked up from germline, CDR1 is SNHLY and CDR2 is FYNNEI. Trimming took 3 bases from V and 7 from J, leaving 9 bases between them. The CDR3 sequence is CASSDRVRGYTF. DNA of the CDR3: TGTGCCAGCAGTGACAGGGTCCGTGGCTACACCTTC.

The chain couples TRBV2 to TRBJ2-5; D is uncertain. The J call may be mistaken, given a closer DNA end match to TRBJ2-7. The CDR3 is 16 amino acids. Germline lookup yields CDR1 SNHLY and CDR2 FYNNEI. This CDR3 is CASTPRATPVDYEQYF. The CDR3 DNA follows: TGTGCCAGCACCCCCCGGGCGACTCCCGTAGACTACGAGCAGTACTTC.

Only a few counts were recorded for this clone. V gene TRBV19 combines with J gene TRBJ1-2; 9 nucleotides line up with TRBD1. The length of the CDR3 is 14 residues. Per germline, CDR1 LNHDA and CDR2 SQIVND (reference sequence). V lost 4 bases and J lost 2; bases outside the gene matches: 2. CDR3: CASSTGQGNYGYTF. For the CDR3, the DNA is TGTGCCAGTAGTACCGGACAGGGGAACTATGGCTACACCTTC.

The V gene is TRBV29-1, the J gene TRBJ1-5; D is unresolved. The length of the CDR3 is 13 residues. Germline V gene data show CDR1 as SQVTM and CDR2 as ANQGSEA. Trimming removed 4 bases at V and 4 bases at J, with 11 bases between. For the CDR3, the DNA is TGCAGCGTTGGGGAGCCGGGGAATCAGCCCCAGCATTTT. This translates into CSVGEPGNQPQHF.

This clone occurred a few times. The gene calls are TRBV5-1 and TRBJ2-1, with TRBD2 as a possible D gene (5 bases). Germline V gene data show CDR1 as SGHRS and CDR2 as YFSETQ. V was pared by 3 bases and J by 10 bases, with 11 bases between. The CDR3 loop spans 12 amino acids. DNA of the CDR3: TGCGCCAGCAGCTCAAGCGGTACCGAGCAGTTCTTC. Protein product: CASSSSGTEQFF.

The chain has TRBV30 and TRBJ2-2; D might be TRBD2 (5 bases). Germline assignment: CDR1 GTSNPN and CDR2 SVGIG (reference sequence). The CDR3 is made up of 14 amino acids. The V gene lost 0 bases and the J gene lost 5 bases, with 10 bases spanning the gap. The CDR3 DNA reads as TGTGCCTGGAGTGTAGTAGTAGCGACCGGGGAGCTGTTTTTT. Residues: CAWSVVVATGELFF.

The CDR3: CASSPPSRGQGYTF. The CDR3 bases are TGTGCCAGCAGCCCCCCGAGCAGGGGGCAAGGCTACACCTTC. The chain links TRBV28 to TRBJ1-2; TRBD1 matches at 8 bases. This CDR3 is built from 14 residues. In germline, CDR1 is MDHEN, CDR2 SYDVKM. V dropped 6 bases and J dropped 8; count of bases not matched to a gene: 11.

The chain links TRBV27 to TRBJ2-5; 10 bases map to TRBD1. The J call may be faulty, since TRBJ2-7 better matches the DNA end. Germline V CDR1 and CDR2: MNHEY, SMNVEV (reference sequence). The CDR3 is 14 amino acids. The CDR3 sequence: CASSPGTGDYEQYF. CDR3 nucleotides: TGTGCCAGCAGCCCAGGGACAGGGGACTACGAGCAGTACTTC.

V is TRBV5-1 and J is TRBJ2-1, with a weak D call TRBD2 (5 bases). The V end lost 6 bases, the J end lost 1 base, and 20 bases lay between the germline ends. The CDR3 runs to 17 residues. Germline-derived CDR1 and CDR2 are SGHRS and YFSETQ. The CDR3 region is CASKNWVGPGSYNEQFF. CDR3 in DNA: TGCGCCAGCAAAAATTGGGTCGGGCCGGGGTCCTACAATGAGCAGTTCTTC.

The rearrangement joins TRBV19 to TRBJ1-2; a weak D match, TRBD1 (5 bases). The CDR3 is 15 residues long. Trimming pared 3 bases from V and 0 bases from J, leaving 11 bases between. Per germline, CDR1 LNHDA and CDR2 SQIVND (reference sequence). The CDR3 reads CASSMRYRTNYGYTF. CDR3 nucleotide sequence: TGTGCCAGTAGTATGAGGTACAGGACTAACTATGGCTACACCTTC.

This rearrangement joins TRBV7-2 to TRBJ1-1; TRBD1 matches at 7 bases. With V trimmed by 5 bases and J by 1 base, 7 bases remained unmatched. This CDR3 is built from 15 residues. CDR1 and CDR2 from the germline V gene are SGHTA and FQGNSA. The chain's CDR3 is CASSQAGTANTEAFF. The CDR3 DNA reads TGTGCCAGCAGCCAAGCCGGGACAGCGAACACTGAAGCTTTCTTT.

CDR3 coding DNA: TGTGCCAGCAGTTTAGGAGCTTATAGCAATCAGCCCCAGCATTTT. This sequence encodes CASSLGAYSNQPQHF. The chain combines TRBV27 with TRBJ1-5; D remains unclear. The CDR3 covers 15 residues. V was shortened by 2 bases and J by 0 bases, with 8 bases between the two germline ends. Per the germline V gene, CDR1 is MNHEY and CDR2 is SMNVEV (reference sequence).

This clone was observed a handful of times. The rearrangement links TRBV10-3 to TRBJ1-1; tentatively, D is TRBD1 (6 bases). Germline CDR1 is ENHRY and CDR2 is SYGVKD. The CDR3 is made up of 15 amino acids. Trimming stripped 0 bases from V and 0 bases from J, with 8 bases between. In DNA, the CDR3 is TGTGCCATCAGTGAGTCGCCAGGGGTGAACACTGAAGCTTTCTTT. Amino acid sequence: CAISESPGVNTEAFF.

The chain recombines TRBV5-1 with TRBJ2-5, with TRBD1 as a possible D gene (5 bases). V lost 0 bases to trimming and J lost 2 bases, with 14 bases between them. Germline lookup yields CDR1 SGHRS and CDR2 YFSETQ. The CDR3 length is 16 residues. The CDR3 bases are TGCGCCAGCAGCTTGGACCCTCAGGGTCCTCAAGAGACCCAGTACTTC. Protein: CASSLDPQGPQETQYF.

This CDR3 reads CASSLSSGIVNEQFF. In DNA, the CDR3 is TGTGCCAGCAGTTTATCAAGCGGGATTGTCAATGAGCAGTTCTTC. The chain joins TRBV27 to TRBJ2-1; 7 nucleotides align to TRBD2. The CDR3 sequence is 15 residues long. Losses at the gene ends were 0 bases for V and 6 bases for J; bases not matched to a gene: 5. From germline, CDR1 is MNHEY and CDR2 SMNVEV (reference sequence).

This clone was seen just once. The chain is built from TRBV6-6 and TRBJ2-7; 9 nucleotides line up with TRBD1. Germline CDR1 and CDR2: MNHNY and SVGAGI (reference sequence). This CDR3 has 12 amino acids. Trimming cost V 11 bases and J 5 bases; bases outside gene matches: 7. CDR3 nucleotide sequence: TGTGCCGCCCGACAGGGGGGCAACGAGCAGTACTTC. Protein: CAARQGGNEQYF.

V gene TRBV18 combines with J gene TRBJ2-5; D not resolved. The CDR3 covers 15 residues. The V gene lost 2 bases and the J gene lost 1 base, with 11 bases spanning the gap. CDR1 and CDR2 from the germline V gene are KGHSH and LQKENI. The CDR3 is CASSPRQTVQETQYF. CDR3 DNA sequence: TGTGCCAGCTCACCAAGGCAAACAGTCCAAGAGACCCAGTACTTC.

J is TRBJ2-1 and V is TRBV27; maybe TRBD1 (5 bases). The CDR3 totals 14 residues. V was cut by 2 bases and J by 1 base, with 6 bases left in between. Germline V gene lookup returns CDR1 MNHEY and CDR2 SMNVEV (reference sequence). The CDR3 region is CASSLQGSYNEQFF. The CDR3 DNA reads TGTGCCAGCAGTTTACAGGGTTCCTACAATGAGCAGTTCTTC.

This chain connects TRBV28 to TRBJ2-1, with 7 bases aligning to TRBD1. This CDR3 contains 15 residues. After removal of 6 bases from V and 1 base from J, the junction contained 6 bases not matched to a gene. Germline-derived CDR1 and CDR2 are MDHEN and SYDVKM. DNA for the CDR3: TGTGCCAGCAGGTGGGACAGTGGTTCCTACAATGAGCAGTTCTTC. Residues: CASRWDSGSYNEQFF.

This chain links TRBV5-4 with TRBJ2-4, with a weak D call TRBD2 (6 bases). Germline V CDR1 and CDR2: SGHNT, YYREEE (reference sequence). V was trimmed by 0 bases and J by 9 bases, leaving 13 bases between them. The CDR3 runs 14 residues. In nucleotides, the CDR3 is TGTGCCAGCAGCTTGGAGGCGGGGTCCGGCATTCAGTACTTC. It translates to CASSLEAGSGIQYF. The full variable domain, in which reference TRBV5-4 and TRBJ2-4 provide the parts outside the CDR3, is ETGVTQSPTHLIKTRGQQVTLRCSSQSGHNTVSWYQQALGQGPQFIFQYYREEENGRGNFPPRFSGLQFPNYSSELNVNALELDDSALYLCASSLEAGSGIQYFGAGTRLSVL.

V and J are TRBV6-6 and TRBJ1-3, with unresolved D. Trimming removed 4 bases at V and 0 bases at J, with 10 bases between. This CDR3 is 15 amino acids long. Germline V lookup: CDR1 MNHNY, CDR2 SVGAGI (reference sequence). The CDR3 loop reads CASSFDMSSGNTIYF. The DNA for the CDR3 is TGTGCCAGCAGTTTTGATATGAGCTCTGGAAACACCATATATTTT.

The chain couples TRBV7-9 to TRBJ1-4; D perhaps matches TRBD1 (5 bases). CDR3 length equals 16 residues. Germline CDR1 SEHNR, CDR2 FQNEAQ (reference sequence). Trimming stripped 2 bases from V and 5 bases from J, with 15 bases between. CDR3 loop: CASSLKFGGRNEKLFF. In nucleotides, the CDR3 is TGTGCCAGCAGCTTAAAATTCGGGGGTCGGAATGAAAAACTGTTTTTT.

This chain connects TRBV4-1 to TRBJ2-7, with 7 bases lining up with TRBD2. This CDR3 comprises 16 residues. V dropped 3 bases and J dropped 0; count of bases not matched to a gene: 8. Germline V gene sequence: CDR1 MGHRA, CDR2 YSYEKL. CDR3 coding DNA: TGCGCCAGCAGCCACGCTAGCGGAGTTAGCTCCTACGAGCAGTACTTC. Residues: CASSHASGVSSYEQYF.

This chain links TRBV5-1 with TRBJ1-3, with no clear D. The V end lost 0 bases, the J end lost 4 bases, and 5 bases lay between the germline ends. The germline V gene has CDR1 SGHRS and CDR2 YFSETQ. The CDR3 extends over 13 amino acids. This chain's CDR3 is CASSLDSGNTIYF. CDR3 coding DNA: TGCGCCAGCAGCTTGGACTCAGGAAACACCATATATTTT.

The CDR3 spells CASSTGGAWIEQYF. CDR3 bases: TGTGCCAGCAGTACGGGAGGGGCATGGATCGAGCAGTACTTC. The genes are TRBV6-6 and TRBJ2-7, with 8 bases aligning to TRBD2. CDR1 is MNHNY, CDR2 SVGAGI, per germline (reference sequence). CDR3 length: 14 amino acids. The ends lost 5 bases at V and 6 bases at J; junction bases unmatched: 9.